This TCR beta chain was sequenced for a study of shared clonotypes between healthy human individuals. Study details: Donors consisted of two women and three men between 18 and 49. General study findings and limits: With a few donors compared, about 5.2% of naive CD4 clonotypes were shared.

Using immunoSEQ multiplex PCR, the repertoire was profiled, and TCRdb retains in-frame clones only, with some absent. The sample has roughly 640,000 clones, approximately 74% seen once. Investigators divided CD4+ cells into CD45RA+ naive and CD45RA-negative memory subsets. Germline V gene lookup returns CDR1 GTSNPN and CDR2 SVGIG (reference sequence). This CDR3 comprises 15 residues. The J segment lost 4 bases and the V segment lost 7 bases, leaving 9 bases of the junction unmatched. This clone has at least ten counts. Its antigen is not known. The chain recombines TRBV30 with TRBJ2-1; 11 bases fit TRBD2. The receptor comes from a woman between 25 and 40 years old in good health. Sequencing used memory CD4+ T cells sorted from blood. Subset given: CD45RA-negative fraction. The CDR3 protein is CASTVAGGGYNEQFF. Written as DNA, the CDR3 is TGTGCCTCAACTGTAGCGGGAGGGGGGTACAATGAGCAGTTCTTC.